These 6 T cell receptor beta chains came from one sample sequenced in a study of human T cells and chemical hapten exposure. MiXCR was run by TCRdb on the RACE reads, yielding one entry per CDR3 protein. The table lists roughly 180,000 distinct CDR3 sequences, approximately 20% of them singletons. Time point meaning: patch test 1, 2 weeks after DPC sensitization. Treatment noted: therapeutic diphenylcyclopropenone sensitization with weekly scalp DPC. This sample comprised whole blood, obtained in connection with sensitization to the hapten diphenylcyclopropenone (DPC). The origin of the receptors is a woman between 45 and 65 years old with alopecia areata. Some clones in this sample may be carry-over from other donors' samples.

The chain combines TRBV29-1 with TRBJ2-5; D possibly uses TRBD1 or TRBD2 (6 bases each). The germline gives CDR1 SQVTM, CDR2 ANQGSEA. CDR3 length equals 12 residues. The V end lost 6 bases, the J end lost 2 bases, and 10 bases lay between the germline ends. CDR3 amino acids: CSVQGTQETQYF. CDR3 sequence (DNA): TGCAGCGTCCAGGGGACTCAAGAGACCCAGTACTTC.

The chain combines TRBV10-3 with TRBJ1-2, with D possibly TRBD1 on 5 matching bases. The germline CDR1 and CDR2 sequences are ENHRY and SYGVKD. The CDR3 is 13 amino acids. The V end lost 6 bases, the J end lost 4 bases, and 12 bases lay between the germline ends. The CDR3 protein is CAIREGAGYGYTF. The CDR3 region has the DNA TGTGCCATCAGAGAAGGGGCGGGCTATGGCTACACCTTC.

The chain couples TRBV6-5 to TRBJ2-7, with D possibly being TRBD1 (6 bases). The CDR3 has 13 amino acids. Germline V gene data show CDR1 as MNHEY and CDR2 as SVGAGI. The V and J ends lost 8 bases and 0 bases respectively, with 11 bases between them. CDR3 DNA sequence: TGTGCCAGCTCCTTGGGGGCCTCCTACGAGCAGTACTTC. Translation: CASSLGASYEQYF.

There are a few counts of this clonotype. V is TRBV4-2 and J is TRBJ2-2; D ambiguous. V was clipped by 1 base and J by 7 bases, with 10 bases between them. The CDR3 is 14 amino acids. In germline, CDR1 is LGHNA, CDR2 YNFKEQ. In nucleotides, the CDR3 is TGTGCCAGCAGCCAAGTCTCCTCGGGCGGGGAGCTGTTTTTT. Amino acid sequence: CASSQVSSGGELFF.

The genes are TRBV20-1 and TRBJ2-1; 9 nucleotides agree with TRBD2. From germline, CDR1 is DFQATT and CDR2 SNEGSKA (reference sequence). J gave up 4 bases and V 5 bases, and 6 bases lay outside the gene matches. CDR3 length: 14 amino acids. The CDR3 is CSAQSGRTYNEQFF. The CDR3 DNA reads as TGCAGTGCTCAGAGCGGGAGGACTTACAATGAGCAGTTCTTC.

CDR3 nucleotides: TGTGCCAGCAGCTCAAGGAAAGGTGGTCCAGATACGCAGTATTTT. Protein sequence: CASSSRKGGPDTQYF. This chain uses TRBV11-3 with TRBJ2-3; D unclear. This CDR3 is 15 amino acids long. Per germline, CDR1 SGHNT and CDR2 YENEEA. The germline V and J ends were trimmed by 4 bases and 4 bases, with 15 bases remaining between them.